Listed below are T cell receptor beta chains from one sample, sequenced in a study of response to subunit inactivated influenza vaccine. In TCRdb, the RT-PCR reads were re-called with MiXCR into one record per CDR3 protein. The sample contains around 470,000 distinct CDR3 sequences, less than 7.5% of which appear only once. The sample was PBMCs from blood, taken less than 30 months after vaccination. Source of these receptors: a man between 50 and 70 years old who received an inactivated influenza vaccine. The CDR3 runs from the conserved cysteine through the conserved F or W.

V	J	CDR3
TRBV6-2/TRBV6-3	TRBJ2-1	CATLRLAGRRNEQFF
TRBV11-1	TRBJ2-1	CASSTLRGRGEYNEQFF
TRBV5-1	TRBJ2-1	CASSLGGTGTYNEQFF
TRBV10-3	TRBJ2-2	CATIRDRVVTGELFF
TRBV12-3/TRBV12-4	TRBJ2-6	CASRPRGTGVSGANVLTF
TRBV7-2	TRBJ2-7	CASRKDRFSYEQYF
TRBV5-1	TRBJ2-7	CASSFGTGGHEQYF
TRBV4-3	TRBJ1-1	CASSQGNHAEAFF
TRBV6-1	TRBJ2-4	CASRLAGLAIQYF
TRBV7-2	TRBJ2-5	CASSLLAAETQYF
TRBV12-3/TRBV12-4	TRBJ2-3	CASIMSGSGRYSTDTQYF
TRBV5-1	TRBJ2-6	CASSAQSLSGANVLTF
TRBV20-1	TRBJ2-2	CSARRTGGARTGELFF
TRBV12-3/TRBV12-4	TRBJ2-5	CASSLAQAGGALETQYF
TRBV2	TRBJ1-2	CASSEDSEVYGYTF
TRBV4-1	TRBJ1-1	CASSLVGGQGNLNTEAFF
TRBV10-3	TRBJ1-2	CAIQIGGYGYTF
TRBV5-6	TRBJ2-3	CASSFGPAGTDTQYF
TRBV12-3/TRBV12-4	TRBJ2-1	CASSLVGGAFYEQFF
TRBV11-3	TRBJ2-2	CASSPPGLGGIYTGELFF
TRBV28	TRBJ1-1	CASSLWSRKNTEAFF
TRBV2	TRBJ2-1	CASGKLAGYNEQFF
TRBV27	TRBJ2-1	CASRGLAGGSEQFF
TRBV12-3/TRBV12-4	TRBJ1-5	CASSPYRRRQPQHF
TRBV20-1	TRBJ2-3	CSAPAGGLADTQYF
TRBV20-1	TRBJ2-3	CSASLTSGGATDTQYF
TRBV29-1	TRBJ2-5	CSVEETGTQETQYF
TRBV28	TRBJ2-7	CASSPPLTSYYEQYF
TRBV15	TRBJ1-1	CATSRDRVAGTEAFF
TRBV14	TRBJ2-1	CASSLFNEQFF
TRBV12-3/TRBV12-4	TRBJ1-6	CASTVTGTGGLYNSPLHF
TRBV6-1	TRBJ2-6	CASRRGQGSGANVLTF
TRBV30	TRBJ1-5	CAWSFSNQPQHF
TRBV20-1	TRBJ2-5	CSANHGGYQETQYF
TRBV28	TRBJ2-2	CASSLIGLSNTGELFF
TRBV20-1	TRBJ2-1	CSARDLLAMDNEQFF
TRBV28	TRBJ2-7	CASSPLGGIAGEQYF
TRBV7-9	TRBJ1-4	CASSRMFQSRGEKLFF
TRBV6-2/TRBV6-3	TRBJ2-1	CASSYTNLPGGASEQFF
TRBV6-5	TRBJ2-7	CASSYSTGQGSHEQYF
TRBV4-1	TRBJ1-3	CASSQPTESSGNTIYF
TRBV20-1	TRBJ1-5	CSAMPGQGRTQPQHF
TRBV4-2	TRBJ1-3	CASSPWTEGSGNTIYF
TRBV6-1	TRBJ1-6	CASSGVNSPLHF
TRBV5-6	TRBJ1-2	CASSLGRDRAYGYTF
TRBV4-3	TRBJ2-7	CASSQDPGYAYEQYF
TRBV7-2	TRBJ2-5	CASNSQGWETQYF